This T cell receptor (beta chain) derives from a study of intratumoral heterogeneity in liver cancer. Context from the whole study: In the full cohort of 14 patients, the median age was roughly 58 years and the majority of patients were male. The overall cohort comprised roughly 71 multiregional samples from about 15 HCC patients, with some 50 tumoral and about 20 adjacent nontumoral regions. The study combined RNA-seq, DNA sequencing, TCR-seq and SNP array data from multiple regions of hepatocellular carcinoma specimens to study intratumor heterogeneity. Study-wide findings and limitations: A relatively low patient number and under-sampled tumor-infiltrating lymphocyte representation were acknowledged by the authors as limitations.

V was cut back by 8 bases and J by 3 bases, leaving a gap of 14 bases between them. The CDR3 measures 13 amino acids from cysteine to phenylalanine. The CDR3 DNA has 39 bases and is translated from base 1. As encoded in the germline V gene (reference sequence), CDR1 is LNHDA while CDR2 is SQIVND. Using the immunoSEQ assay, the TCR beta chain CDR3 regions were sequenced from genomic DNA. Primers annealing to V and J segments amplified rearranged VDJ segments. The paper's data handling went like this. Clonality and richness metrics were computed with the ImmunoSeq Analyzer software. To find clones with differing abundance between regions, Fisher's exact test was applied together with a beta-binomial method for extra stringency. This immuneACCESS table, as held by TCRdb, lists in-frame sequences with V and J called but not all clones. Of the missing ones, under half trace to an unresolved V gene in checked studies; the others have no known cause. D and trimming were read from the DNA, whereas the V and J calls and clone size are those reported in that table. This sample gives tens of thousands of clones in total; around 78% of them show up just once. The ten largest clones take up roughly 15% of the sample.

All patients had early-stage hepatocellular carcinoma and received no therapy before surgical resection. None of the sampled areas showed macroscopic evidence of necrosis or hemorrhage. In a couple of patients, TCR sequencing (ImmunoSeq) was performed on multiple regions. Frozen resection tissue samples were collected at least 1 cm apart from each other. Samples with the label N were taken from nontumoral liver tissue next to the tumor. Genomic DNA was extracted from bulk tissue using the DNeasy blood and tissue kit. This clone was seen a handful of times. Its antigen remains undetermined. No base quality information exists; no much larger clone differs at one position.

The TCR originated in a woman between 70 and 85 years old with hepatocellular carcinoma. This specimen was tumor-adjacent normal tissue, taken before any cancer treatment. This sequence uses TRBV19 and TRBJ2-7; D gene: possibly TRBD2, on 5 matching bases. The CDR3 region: CASQLRGSYEQYF. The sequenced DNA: TGTGCCAGTCAGCTCCGGGGAAGCTACGAGCAGTACTTC.